This paragraph covers one T cell receptor (beta chain) sequence. Its target is not known. Trimming left V 5 bases short and J 7 bases short, with 5 bases between. The CDR3 extends over 10 amino acids. Germline CDR1 and CDR2: GTSNPN and SVGIG (reference sequence). The sample is drawn from a study of regulatory T cells in long-lasting Graves disease. Study conclusions and caveats: Analyses excluded thyroid tissue, covering peripheral blood alone. New patients shared approximately 930 public clonotypes, fewer than the approximately 2,500 shared by persistent patients.

The time point is: newly diagnosed GD, antithyroid drugs for less than 3 months. Following extraction of RNA from PBMCs, that RNA was used to make the TCR library. According to the study, TCR beta libraries were built with iRepertoire HTBI primers and CDR3-region Arm-PCR. Per the original data handling: Samples collectively showed around 56 TRBV and roughly 15 TRBJ segments. TCRdb reprocessed the multiplex PCR reads with MiXCR, giving one entry per CDR3 protein. TCRdb's processing, not the authors' own work, is the source of the V and J calls. The table records about 400,000 distinct CDR3 sequences, about 15% of them present only once. This sample was also put to use in a study of T cells in Graves' hyperthyroidism and ophthalmopathy. That investigation notes: TCR CDR3 regions were first amplified by RT-PCR with HTBI primers.

The V gene is TRBV30, the J gene TRBJ1-4, with a tentative D call TRBD1 (5 bases). This receptor was taken from a woman aged 40 to 55 with Graves disease. Sequenced here: peripheral blood mononuclear cells (PBMCs), sampled at new diagnosis, from a patient treated with antithyroid drugs. The CDR3 region is CAWGGEKLFF. The CDR3 coding sequence is TGTGCCTGGGGGGGTGAAAAACTGTTTTTT.